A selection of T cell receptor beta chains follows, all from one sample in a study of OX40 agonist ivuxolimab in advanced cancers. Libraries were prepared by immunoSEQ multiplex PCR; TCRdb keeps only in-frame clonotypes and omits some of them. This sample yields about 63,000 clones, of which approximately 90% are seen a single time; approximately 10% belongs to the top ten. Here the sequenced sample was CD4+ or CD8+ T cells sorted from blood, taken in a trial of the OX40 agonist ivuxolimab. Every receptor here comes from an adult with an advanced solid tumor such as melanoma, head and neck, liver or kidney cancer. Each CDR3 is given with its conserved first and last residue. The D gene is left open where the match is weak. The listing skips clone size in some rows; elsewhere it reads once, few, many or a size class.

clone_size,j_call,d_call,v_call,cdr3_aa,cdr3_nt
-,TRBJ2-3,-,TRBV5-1,CASSLQGSTDTQYF,TGCGCCAGCAGCTTGCAGGGAAGCACAGATACGCAGTATTTT
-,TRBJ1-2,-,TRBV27,CASSLWGGYGYTF,TGTGCCAGCAGTTTATGGGGTGGCTATGGCTACACCTTC
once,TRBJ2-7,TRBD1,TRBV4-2,CASSQVGTGPYEQYF,TGTGCCAGCAGCCAAGTGGGGACAGGGCCCTACGAGCAGTACTTC
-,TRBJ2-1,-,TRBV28,CASYGVPIENEQFF,TGTGCCAGCTACGGGGTTCCTATAGAAAATGAGCAGTTCTTC
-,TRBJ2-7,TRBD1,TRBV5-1,CASSNRPGTDFYEQYF,TGCGCCAGCAGCAACCGCCCTGGGACAGATTTCTACGAGCAGTACTTC
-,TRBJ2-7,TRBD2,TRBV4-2,CASSQQREGPTYEQYF,TGTGCCAGCAGCCAACAGCGGGAGGGCCCAACCTACGAGCAGTACTTC
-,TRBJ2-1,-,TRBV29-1,CSVWGFSYNEQFF,TGCAGCGTTTGGGGTTTCTCCTACAATGAGCAGTTCTTC
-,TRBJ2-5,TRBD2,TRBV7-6,CASSLAGGGGETQYF,TGTGCCAGCAGCTTAGCGGGGGGGGGAGGTGAGACCCAGTACTTC
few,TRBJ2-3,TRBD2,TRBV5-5,CASSLGYGLAGGPEDTQYF,TGTGCCAGCAGCTTGGGGTACGGACTAGCGGGAGGGCCTGAGGATACGCAGTATTTT
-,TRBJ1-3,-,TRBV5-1,CASSLNFGNTIYF,TGCGCCAGCAGTTTGAATTTTGGAAACACCATATATTTT
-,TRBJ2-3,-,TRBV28,CATSGRESTDTQYF,TGTGCCACCTCCGGGCGGGAAAGCACAGATACGCAGTATTTT
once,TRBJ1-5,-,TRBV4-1,CASSQDGVDQPQHF,TGCGCCAGCAGCCAAGACGGGGTTGATCAGCCCCAGCATTTT
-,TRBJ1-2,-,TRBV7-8,CASRPGRFHYGYTF,TGTGCCAGCAGACCAGGCCGATTTCACTATGGCTACACCTTC
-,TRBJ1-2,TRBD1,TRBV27,CASSLLGQGGYTF,TGTGCCAGCAGTTTATTGGGACAGGGAGGCTACACCTTC
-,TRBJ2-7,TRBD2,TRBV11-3,CASSAGTSGGRREQYF,TGTGCCAGCAGCGCCGGGACTAGCGGGGGGAGACGCGAGCAGTACTTC
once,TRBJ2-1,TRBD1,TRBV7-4,CASSYWTGGIDEQFF,TGTGCCAGCAGCTATTGGACAGGGGGCATCGATGAGCAGTTCTTC